The clone carrying this T cell receptor beta chain has just a few counts. Its matching antigen is unknown. This specimen belongs to a study of CD8 T cells in ankylosing spondylitis. Whole-study findings and limits: Reactive arthritis synovial fluid and blood were previously reported to contain some motif variants. As reported, disease-linked clones showed significant enrichment in matched ankylosing spondylitis synovial fluid. Blood of patients with ankylosing spondylitis appeared to be characterized by a TCR beta motif of several highly homologous variants.

The CDR3 length is 13 residues. The V and J ends lost 4 bases and 6 bases, in that order; junction bases with no gene match: 4. Germline V gives CDR1 SGHRS, CDR2 YFSETQ. Molecular-barcoded quantitative 5'-RACE produced these TCR beta libraries. TCRdb reprocessed the 5' RACE reads with MiXCR, giving one entry per CDR3 protein. The sample has about 130,000 distinct CDR3 sequences, roughly 15% seen once. The chain links TRBV5-1 to TRBJ1-2, with 9 bases fitting TRBD1. The sequenced sample was blood, either unsorted or a sorted T cell fraction (not recorded which). This receptor was identified in a female donor with ankylosing spondylitis or in good health (not recorded which). The CDR3 loop is CASSQDRGHGYTF. DNA of the CDR3: TGCGCCAGCAGCCAGGACAGGGGACATGGCTACACCTTC. The whole variable domain, remainder taken from reference TRBV5-1 and TRBJ1-2, is KAGVTQTPRYLIKTRGQQVTLSCSPISGHRSVSWYQQTPGQGLQFLFEYFSETQRNKGNFPGRFSGRQFSNSRSEMNVSTLELGDSALYLCASSQDRGHGYTFGSGTRLTVV.